Presented here are 3 T cell receptor beta chains from one specimen sequenced in a study of human T cells and chemical hapten exposure. Unfractionated whole blood was the source from which total RNA was extracted. TCRdb processed the 5' RACE reads anew with MiXCR; each CDR3 protein has one entry. This sample has tens of thousands of distinct CDR3 sequences, with 7.7% found just once. The origin of the receptors is a male donor in good health.

V gene TRBV19 combines with J gene TRBJ2-7; D possibly corresponds to TRBD1 (5 bases). Per germline, CDR1 LNHDA and CDR2 SQIVND (reference sequence). V was cut by 5 bases and J by 2 bases, with 16 bases left in between. The CDR3 is 15 residues long. The CDR3 DNA follows: TGTGCCAGTAGTTCCCATTCGACAGCCACCTACGAGCAGTACTTC. This sequence encodes CASSSHSTATYEQYF.

Ten or more counts support this clonotype. The genes are TRBV28 and TRBJ2-7; D call uncertain. This CDR3 has 11 residues. The germline CDR1 and CDR2 sequences are MDHEN and SYDVKM. Deletions cut 6 bases from V and 4 bases from J, with 7 bases between. DNA for the CDR3: TGTGCCAGCAGATCTGAGTACGAGCAGTACTTC. Translated, it gives CASRSEYEQYF. Combining the CDR3 with reference TRBV28 and TRBJ2-7 gives the whole variable domain DVKVTQSSRYLVKRTGEKVFLECVQDMDHENMFWYRQDPGLGLRLIYFSYDVKMKEKGDIPEGYSVSREKKERFSLILESASTNQTSMYLCASRSEYEQYFGPGTRLTVT.

This clonotype has more than one count but fewer than ten. J is TRBJ1-2 and V is TRBV12-5; unclear D gene. V lost 7 bases to trimming and J lost 0 bases, with 12 bases between them. Germline V gene sequence: CDR1 LGHNT, CDR2 FRNRAP. The CDR3 sequence is 14 residues long. The CDR3 is CASALGPPNYGYTF. In DNA, the CDR3 is TGTGCTAGTGCCCTGGGCCCACCTAACTATGGCTACACCTTC.